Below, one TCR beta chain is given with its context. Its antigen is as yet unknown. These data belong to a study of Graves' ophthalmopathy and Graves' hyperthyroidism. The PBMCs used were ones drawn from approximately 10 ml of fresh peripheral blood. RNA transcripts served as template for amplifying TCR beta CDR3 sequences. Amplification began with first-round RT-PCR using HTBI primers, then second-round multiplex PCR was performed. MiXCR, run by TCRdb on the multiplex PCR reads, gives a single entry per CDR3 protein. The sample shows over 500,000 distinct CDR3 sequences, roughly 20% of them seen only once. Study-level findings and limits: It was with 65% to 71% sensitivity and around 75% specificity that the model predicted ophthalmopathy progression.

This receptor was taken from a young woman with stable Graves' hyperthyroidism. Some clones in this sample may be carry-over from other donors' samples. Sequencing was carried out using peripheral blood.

This CDR3 reads CASMFGNTEAFF. The CDR3 nucleotides read TGTGCCAGCATGTTTGGGAACACTGAAGCTTTCTTT. This rearrangement joins TRBV28 to TRBJ1-1; D gene unclear. This CDR3 has 12 residues. Deletions cut 7 bases from V and 1 base from J, with 7 bases between. The germline CDR1 and CDR2 sequences are MDHEN and SYDVKM.